This TCR beta chain came from a study of shared clonotypes between healthy human individuals. V gave up 0 bases and J gave up 1 base; unmatched junction bases: 15. The CDR3 runs to 20 residues. CDR1 is MGHRA, CDR2 YSYEKL, per germline. Study results and caveats: Shared across several donors were 4% to 6% of the naive CD4 clonotypes.

Regarding this clone: Its antigen is unidentified.

Deep-level assay runs were performed. The repertoire was sequenced with immunoSEQ multiplex PCR; TCRdb's copy has only in-frame clones and lacks some. Of 550,000 to 700,000 clones in the sample, around 73% were seen once. CD4+ cells were split into CD45RA+ naive and CD45RA-negative memory subsets. This TCR came from a woman in her 30s in good health. Material: memory CD4+ T cells sorted from blood. Subset indicated: CD45RA-negative fraction. The rearrangement joins TRBV4-1 to TRBJ2-7; TRBD2 matches at 10 bases. The CDR3 is CASSQERVEREGRFSYEQYF. The CDR3 coding sequence is TGCGCCAGCAGCCAAGAGAGGGTAGAGCGGGAGGGCCGATTTTCCTACGAGCAGTACTTC.